Listed below are T cell receptor beta chains from one sample, sequenced in a study of OX40 agonist ivuxolimab in advanced cancers. Method: immunoSEQ multiplex PCR; TCRdb's copy keeps in-frame clones and lacks some. The sample carries around 26,000 clones, around 80% recorded once. The sequenced sample was CD4+ or CD8+ T cells sorted from blood, obtained in a trial of the OX40 agonist ivuxolimab. The receptors derive from an adult with an advanced solid tumor such as melanoma, head and neck, liver or kidney cancer. The CDR3 runs from the conserved cysteine through the conserved F or W. The D gene is left open where the match is weak. Rows may omit the clone size; those that give it use once, few, many or a size class.

once | TRBJ2-1 | TRBV18 | TRBD1 | TGTGCCAGCTCAGGACAGGGATGGCCTTATGAGCAGTTCTTC | CASSGQGWPYEQFF
- | TRBJ1-3 | TRBV6-5 | - | TGTGCCAGCAGTTACTCGAGGGCGCCCGGAAACACCATATATTTT | CASSYSRAPGNTIYF
- | TRBJ2-4 | TRBV28 | - | TGTGCCAGCAGTTTTTGGGATGGGGAAGCAAGTAAAGCAGGGGCGAAGAAAAACATTCAGTACTTC | CASSFWDGEASKAGAKKNIQYF
- | TRBJ2-1 | TRBV19 | - | TGTGCCAGTAGTATTTCCTACAATGAGCAGTTCTTC | CASSISYNEQFF
- | TRBJ2-1 | TRBV27 | - | TGTGCCAGCAGTAGCCGGGACGGCTCCTACAATGAGCAGTTCTTC | CASSSRDGSYNEQFF
- | TRBJ1-5 | TRBV9 | - | TGTGCCAGCAGTCCTCAGGGTGGGGGCCAGCCCCAGCATTTT | CASSPQGGGQPQHF
- | TRBJ2-3 | TRBV4-3 | - | TGCGCCAGCAGCCAGGGACTTGGCACAGATACGCAGTATTTT | CASSQGLGTDTQYF
- | TRBJ2-5 | TRBV6-6 | - | TGTGCCAGCAGTCCGCGGGGGCGGGGGGAGACCCAGTACTTC | CASSPRGRGETQYF
- | TRBJ1-2 | TRBV28 | - | TGTGCCAGCAGTTTGTCGGCAGGGGCTGAAGACTATGGCTACACCTTC | CASSLSAGAEDYGYTF
- | TRBJ2-5 | TRBV6-1 | - | TGTGCCAGCAGGACAGACTCCCAAGAGACCCAGTACTTC | CASRTDSQETQYF
- | TRBJ1-1 | TRBV19 | - | TGTGCCATAAAAACTGGGATTGAAGCTTTCTTT | CAIKTGIEAFF
- | TRBJ2-2 | TRBV25-1 | TRBD1 | TGTGCCAGCAGTGAATATCAGGGGGCCGGGGAGCTGTTTTTT | CASSEYQGAGELFF
- | TRBJ2-7 | TRBV5-6 | - | TGTGCCAGCAGCGGGGGGACGGTGATCACCTACGAGCAGTACTTC | CASSGGTVITYEQYF
- | TRBJ1-1 | TRBV6-4 | - | TGTGCCAGCAGTGAGGGGGGGGAAAGCACTGAAGCTTTCTTT | CASSEGGESTEAFF
- | TRBJ2-1 | TRBV7-2 | TRBD2 | TGTGCCAGCAGCTTATGGACTAGCGGGGGGGCAGGGAATGAGCAGTTCTTC | CASSLWTSGGAGNEQFF
medium-sized | TRBJ1-4 | TRBV30 | - | TGTGCCTGGAGCGACTCCCCGGGTGAAAAACTGTTTTTT | CAWSDSPGEKLFF
once | TRBJ2-7 | TRBV9 | - | TGTGCCAGCAGCGGAGGAGGGGACTCGAACTACGAGCAGTACTTC | CASSGGGDSNYEQYF
- | TRBJ2-5 | TRBV5-6 | - | TGTGCCAGCAGCTTGACAGAGACCCAGTACTTC | CASSLTETQYF
- | TRBJ2-1 | TRBV14 | - | TGTGCCAGCAGCCAAGGTAACAGGAACAATGAGCAGTTCTTC | CASSQGNRNNEQFF
- | TRBJ2-7 | TRBV7-6 | TRBD2 | TGTGCCAGCAGCTTACTAGAGGGAGGGCCGTACGAGCAGTACTTC | CASSLLEGGPYEQYF
- | TRBJ2-1 | TRBV27 | TRBD2 | TGTGCCAGCAGTTTAACTAGCGGACCCTACAATGAGCAGTTCTTC | CASSLTSGPYNEQFF
- | TRBJ1-1 | TRBV28 | - | TGTGCCAGCAGTCTCCTACAGGGCGGCACTGAAGCTTTCTTT | CASSLLQGGTEAFF
- | TRBJ2-7 | TRBV27 | TRBD1 | TGTGCCAGCAGTTTAAGGACAGGGGACTACTACGAGCAGTACTTC | CASSLRTGDYYEQYF
- | TRBJ2-6 | TRBV7-3 | - | TGTGCCAGCAGCCCTACAGGGACCGGGGCCAACGTCCTGACTTTC | CASSPTGTGANVLTF
- | TRBJ2-1 | TRBV27 | - | TGTGCCAGCAGTCAGGCAGGTCAGAATGAGCAGTTCTTC | CASSQAGQNEQFF
- | TRBJ1-4 | TRBV11-2 | - | TGTGCCAGCAGCTCCCAGGCAGGCTATAATGAAAAACTGTTTTTT | CASSSQAGYNEKLFF
- | TRBJ2-7 | TRBV29-1 | TRBD2 | TGCAGCGCTCGGGGGGGGACCTCCTACGAGCAGTACTTC | CSARGGTSYEQYF
- | TRBJ2-7 | TRBV9 | TRBD1 | TGTGCCAGCAGCGCGGGGACAGGTCCCTACGAGCAGTACTTC | CASSAGTGPYEQYF
once | TRBJ1-2 | TRBV5-4 | - | TGTGCCAGCAGCTTGGGGCTCGGAGGTGGCTACACCTTC | CASSLGLGGGYTF
- | TRBJ2-1 | TRBV10-3 | - | TGTGCCATCAGTGTTGGAAACTACAATGAGCAGTTCTTC | CAISVGNYNEQFF
- | TRBJ1-6 | TRBV27 | - | TGTGCCAGCAGTTTGCAGTATAATTCACCCCTCCACTTT | CASSLQYNSPLHF
- | TRBJ2-6 | TRBV5-4 | TRBD1 | TGTGCCAGCAGCACAGGGGGCCCTAGCTCTGGGGCCAACGTCCTGACTTTC | CASSTGGPSSGANVLTF
- | TRBJ1-6 | TRBV6-4 | - | TGTGCCAGCAGTGATCCCGGACACTTAATCTCCTATAATTCACCCCTCCACTTT | CASSDPGHLISYNSPLHF
few | TRBJ2-7 | TRBV5-4 | - | TGTGCCAGCAGCTCCCCCCCGAGGGGCTACGAGCAGTACTTC | CASSSPPRGYEQYF
once | TRBJ2-1 | TRBV25-1 | - | TGTGCCAGCAGTCTCGCTGCTAGTGAGCAGTTCTTC | CASSLAASEQFF
- | TRBJ1-3 | TRBV28 | - | TGTGCCAGCAGTCCGGGCGGGTATACTGGAAACACCATATATTTT | CASSPGGYTGNTIYF
- | TRBJ1-6 | TRBV7-2 | - | TGTGCCAGCAGCTTGACGAGAAACTCCTATAATTCACCCCTCCACTTT | CASSLTRNSYNSPLHF
- | TRBJ1-2 | TRBV14 | - | TGTGCCAGCAGCCAGCAGGGATACTATGGCTACACCTTC | CASSQQGYYGYTF
- | TRBJ1-3 | TRBV7-9 | - | TGTGCCAGCAGCTCTGACACCATATATTTT | CASSSDTIYF
once | TRBJ2-1 | TRBV4-1 | TRBD2 | TGCGCCAGCACCAGCGGACTAGGAAATTTTTACAATGAGCAGTTCTTC | CASTSGLGNFYNEQFF
once | TRBJ1-4 | TRBV2 | - | TGTGCCAGCAGTGAAGGGCTAGTTGCAACTAATGAAAAACTGTTTTTT | CASSEGLVATNEKLFF
medium-sized | TRBJ2-7 | TRBV5-1 | TRBD1 | TGCGCCAGCAGCTTGGGACAGGGGGCGCAAGAGCAGTACTTC | CASSLGQGAQEQYF
- | TRBJ2-2 | TRBV5-4 | - | TGTGCCAGCAGCCCCGGGGGTCCGAACACCGGGGAGCTGTTTTTT | CASSPGGPNTGELFF
once | TRBJ1-4 | TRBV5-4 | - | TGTGCCAGCAGCTTGCCGGGACTTAATGAAAAACTGTTTTTT | CASSLPGLNEKLFF
- | TRBJ1-3 | TRBV28 | - | TGTGCCAGCAGCAACAGGGATTCTGGAAACACCATATATTTT | CASSNRDSGNTIYF
- | TRBJ2-7 | TRBV7-9 | - | TGTGCCAGCAGCTTAGATTTTGGGGGCGATTCCTACGAGCAGTACTTC | CASSLDFGGDSYEQYF
- | TRBJ1-1 | TRBV6-6 | - | TGTGCCAGCAGTAACCCAGGGAACACTGAAGCTTTCTTT | CASSNPGNTEAFF
- | TRBJ2-7 | TRBV11-2 | - | TGTGCCAGCAGCCCCTTTGGGCCTCGGGACGAGCAGTACTTC | CASSPFGPRDEQYF
- | TRBJ2-3 | TRBV5-4 | - | TGTGCCAGCAGCTTTCGGGGCGGAGATACGCAGTATTTT | CASSFRGGDTQYF
once | TRBJ2-2 | TRBV4-1 | TRBD1 | TGCGCCAGCAGCCAAGGGACAGGGGGCGACGGGGAGCTGTTTTTT | CASSQGTGGDGELFF
- | TRBJ2-2 | TRBV28 | - | TGTGCCAGCAGTCCTATCAGGGGTGGGTGGTCCGGGGAGCTGTTTTTT | CASSPIRGGWSGELFF
- | TRBJ2-7 | TRBV27 | - | TGTGCCAGCAGTCGCCCCTACGGGGAGATCCACGAGCAGTACTTC | CASSRPYGEIHEQYF